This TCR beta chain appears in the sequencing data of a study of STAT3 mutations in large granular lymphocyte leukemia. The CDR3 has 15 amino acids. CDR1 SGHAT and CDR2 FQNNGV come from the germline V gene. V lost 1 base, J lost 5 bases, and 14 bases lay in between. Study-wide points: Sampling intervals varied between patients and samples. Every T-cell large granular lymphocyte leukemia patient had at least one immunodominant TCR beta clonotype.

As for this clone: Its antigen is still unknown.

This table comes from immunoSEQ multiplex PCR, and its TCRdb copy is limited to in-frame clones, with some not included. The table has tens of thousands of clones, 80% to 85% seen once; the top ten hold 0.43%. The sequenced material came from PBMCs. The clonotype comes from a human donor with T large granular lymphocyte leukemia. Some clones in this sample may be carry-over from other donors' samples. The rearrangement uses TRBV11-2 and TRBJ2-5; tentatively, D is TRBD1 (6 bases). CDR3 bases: TGTGCCAGCAGCTTAGGGGGGCCCTTGGGGGAGACCCAGTACTTC. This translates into CASSLGGPLGETQYF.